The source of this T cell receptor beta chain is a study of shared clonotypes between healthy human individuals. This CDR3 is 13 amino acids long. V was shortened by 1 base and J by 2 bases, with 6 bases between the two germline ends. CDR1 and CDR2 from the germline V gene are SGHTA and FQGNSA. CD8 cells classed as naive were CD45RO-negative and positively selected for CCR7, excluding terminally differentiated effector memory CD45RA+ cells. Per the original methods: There were no quality scores in the junction-only immunoSEQ sequences, so filtering differed. Generated by immunoSEQ multiplex PCR, the TCRdb table keeps only in-frame clones and is missing some. D and trimming were read from the DNA, whereas the V and J calls and clone size are those reported in that table. The data contain about 2 million clones, just under 95% of them singletons.

The specimen sequenced was naive CD8+ T cells sorted from blood. The chain uses TRBV7-2 and TRBJ2-7, with a possible D match to TRBD2 (5 bases). This sequence originates from a man in his late teens or twenties in good health. The CDR3 region has the DNA TGTGCCAGCAGCTTAGTACTAGCCTACGAGCAGTACTTC. This translates into CASSLVLAYEQYF.